This T cell receptor beta chain was obtained from a study of post-analysis software for immune sequencing data. Study-level results: Under F measure analysis, samples from one preparation batch co-clustered strongly. Controls significantly exceeded multiple sclerosis patients in normalized Chao1 diversity.

Comments on this clonotype: Its target is unknown.

The authors incorporated unique molecular identifiers into the TCR beta cDNA libraries. The authors obtained some 500,000 cDNA molecules from around 0.96 to 9.9 million T cells. In TCRdb, the PCR reads were re-called with MiXCR into one record per CDR3 protein. This sample has 400,000 to 500,000 distinct CDR3 sequences; roughly 40% occur once, and the top ten carry less than 8%. The sample was blood. The TCR comes from a girl aged 2-10 years with multiple sclerosis.

CDR3 residues: CASSVDTTQNTGELFF. CDR3 bases: TGTGCCAGCAGCGTAGACACCACACAGAACACCGGGGAGCTGTTTTTT. J is TRBJ2-2 and V is TRBV9; D is ambiguous. The CDR3 extends over 16 amino acids. Germline lookup yields CDR1 SGDLS and CDR2 YYNGEE. V lost 0 bases to trimming and J lost 1 base, with 10 bases between them.